One sample yielded the 23 T cell receptor beta chains listed below, sequenced in a study of tumor and adjacent non-tumor tissue in lung cancer. The template was RNA from unsorted bulk tissue. The normal lung tissue was taken more than 3 cm from the tumor edge. TCRbeta libraries were built with three rounds of nested PCR, modified from ARM-PCR. TCRdb redid the calling of the multiplex PCR reads with MiXCR, one entry per CDR3 protein. This sample has about 100,000 distinct CDR3 sequences; about 60% occur once, and the top ten carry roughly 19%. Sequenced material: distant non-tumor lung tissue. These TCRs come from a young man with non-small cell lung cancer.

As concerns this clonotype: An end of the junction does not agree with germline; a read error may underlie this. The rearrangement joins TRBV20-1 to TRBJ1-5; 7 bases align to TRBD1. There are 15 residues in the CDR3. CDR1 and CDR2 (germline): DFQATT, SNEGSKA (reference sequence). The CDR3 DNA reads TGCAGTGCTAGAGATCTAGACAGGGTGGCTCAGGCCCAGCATTTT. Residues: CSARDLDRVAQAQHF.

In this sample, this clonotype turned up a few times. Given a much more abundant clone one base away, this may be a read error. The chain carries TRBV20-1 and TRBJ1-5; possibly TRBD1 for D (6 bases). This CDR3 spans 14 amino acids. Germline V gives CDR1 DFQATT, CDR2 SNEGSKA (reference sequence). The DNA of the CDR3 is TGCAGTGCCAAACCTAGGGACATCAATCAGCCCCATCATTTT. Translation: CSAKPRDINQPHHF.

A word on this clonotype: Germline and junction disagree at one end, which may indicate a read error. The V gene is TRBV5-1, the J gene TRBJ2-3; 8 bases fit TRBD2. CDR3 length equals 14 residues. CDR1 and CDR2 (germline): SGHRS, YFSETQ. CDR3 nucleotides: TGCGCCGGCAGATTGCGGGGGGCCCCAGATACGCAGTATTTT. This translates into CAGRLRGAPDTQYF.

A remark on this clonotype: A much larger clone differs from this one at a single base, so this may be a read error. The J gene is TRBJ2-1, the V gene TRBV20-1; D not resolved. CDR1 is DFQATT, CDR2 SNEGSKA, per germline (reference sequence). The CDR3 contains 13 residues. Trimming removed 5 bases from V and 8 bases from J, with 16 bases in between. This CDR3 reads CSAARTEKDEQFF. CDR3 DNA sequence: TGCAGTGCTGCCAGGACGGAGAAGGATGAGCAGTTCTTC.

On this clonotype itself: The junction does not match germline at one end; this may be a read error. J is TRBJ1-5 and V is TRBV4-1; D might be TRBD1 (6 bases). This CDR3 has 15 amino acids. Germline values: CDR1 MGHRA, CDR2 YSYEKL. CDR3 sequence: CASSRDQGSSQPQHF. CDR3 DNA sequence: TGCGCCAGCAGCCGGGATCAGGGGAGCAGTCAGCCCCAGCATTTT.

The rearrangement joins TRBV11-2 to TRBJ1-3, with D uncertain. V was cut by 5 bases and J by 0 bases, with 11 bases left in between. The CDR3 has 15 amino acids. Per germline, CDR1 SGHAT and CDR2 FQNNGV. The CDR3 coding sequence is TGTGCCAGCAGCCGGTACAGATACTCTGGAAACACCATATATTTT. Encoded protein: CASSRYRYSGNTIYF.

For this clonotype: Just one base apart from a much larger clone, this may be a read error. V usage is TRBV20-1 and J usage is TRBJ1-3; TRBD1 is a possible D gene (5 bases). The CDR3 has 14 amino acids. The germline V gene encodes CDR1 DFQATT and CDR2 SNEGSKA (reference sequence). The CDR3 loop is CGASPTGSGNTIYF. For the CDR3, the DNA is TGCGGTGCTAGCCCTACAGGATCTGGAAACACCATATATTTT.

As to this clonotype: A much more abundant neighbour one base away suggests this may be a read error. This chain links TRBV5-6 with TRBJ2-2; TRBD2 agrees at 10 bases. Germline V gene lookup returns CDR1 SGHDT and CDR2 YYEEEE. The CDR3 consists of 16 residues. The CDR3 nucleotides are TGTACCAGCAGCTTGTCTAGCGGGAGACATGGCGGGGAGCTGTTTTTT. This gives the protein CTSSLSSGRHGGELFF.

The genes are TRBV20-1 and TRBJ1-3, with 7 nucleotides matching TRBD1. Per germline, CDR1 DFQATT and CDR2 SNEGSKA (reference sequence). V was pared by 5 bases and J by 7 bases, with 5 bases of the junction left unmatched. This CDR3 region has 12 residues. The CDR3 region has the DNA TGCAGTGCTTGGACAGGAAAGAACACCATATATTTT. Its protein product is CSAWTGKNTIYF.

This clonotype was seen many times. The chain links TRBV5-6 to TRBJ2-5; 9 bases agree with TRBD1. This CDR3 has 13 amino acids. Germline CDR1 reads SGHDT; CDR2 reads YYEEEE. With 4 bases clipped from V and 4 bases from J, the junction kept 2 bases outside the gene matches. This CDR3 reads CASSRGQGETQYF. CDR3 nucleotides: TGTGCCAGCAGCAGGGGACAGGGAGAGACCCAGTACTTC. The whole variable domain, remainder taken from reference TRBV5-6 and TRBJ2-5, is DAGVTQSPTHLIKTRGQQVTLRCSPKSGHDTVSWYQQALGQGPQFIFQYYEEEERQRGNFPDRFSGHQFPNYSSELNVNALLLGDSALYLCASSRGQGETQYFGPGTRLLVL.

As regards this clonotype: It may be a read error: a sequence one base away is much more abundant. The chain links TRBV6-1 to TRBJ1-5, with TRBD1 matching 7 bases. The germline V gene has CDR1 MNHNS and CDR2 SASEGT. The CDR3 sequence is 16 residues long. The CDR3: CATSEEHQGGNQPQHF. The CDR3 DNA is TGTGCCACCAGTGAAGAGCACCAGGGGGGTAATCAGCCCCAGCATTTT.

The J gene is TRBJ2-1, the V gene TRBV10-3; 15 bases fit TRBD2. The CDR3 has 18 residues. Losses at the gene ends were 4 bases for V and 8 bases for J; bases not matched to a gene: 12. In germline, CDR1 is ENHRY, CDR2 SYGVKD. CDR3 protein: CAISGLGTSGGPNDEQFF. Here the CDR3 DNA reads TGTGCCATCAGTGGTCTGGGGACTAGCGGGGGGCCTAACGATGAGCAGTTCTTC.

This clonotype was seen ten or more times. The rearrangement links TRBV10-2 to TRBJ1-5; D ambiguous. CDR3 length: 13 amino acids. Germline CDR1 is WSHSY and CDR2 is SAAADI. V lost 7 bases and J lost 1, with 8 bases in between. For the CDR3, the DNA is TGCGCCAGCACCCCGGGGAGCAATCAGCCCCAGCATTTT. Its protein is CASTPGSNQPQHF.

The genes are TRBV11-3 and TRBJ2-7; the match to TRBD2 covers 9 bases. Per the germline V gene, CDR1 is SGHNT and CDR2 is YENEEA. The CDR3 loop spans 16 amino acids. The J segment lost 9 bases and the V segment lost 5 bases, leaving 17 bases of the junction unmatched. DNA of the CDR3: TGTGCCAGCAGCCCGCGGACTAGCGTGAGGGTCCACGTGCAGTACTTC. It is translated as CASSPRTSVRVHVQYF.

This clonotype was seen a handful of times. This sequence joins TRBV11-2 and TRBJ1-1, with 9 bases fitting TRBD1. The CDR3 runs 15 residues. Germline trimming cut 4 bases from V and 2 bases from J; bases unmatched to any gene: 5. Per the germline V gene, CDR1 is SGHAT and CDR2 is FQNNGV. For the CDR3, the DNA is TGTGCCAGCAGCTCGGGACAGGGCATAAACACTGAAGCTTTCTTT. Protein: CASSSGQGINTEAFF. Together with reference TRBV11-2 and TRBJ1-1, the CDR3 gives the full variable domain: EAGVAQSPRYKIIEKRQSVAFWCNPISGHATLYWYQQILGQGPKLLIQFQNNGVVDDSQLPKDRFSAERLKGVDSTLKIQPAKLEDSAVYLCASSSGQGINTEAFFGQGTRLTVV.

On this clonotype: The junction shows a germline mismatch at one end, possibly a read error. The chain recombines TRBV11-2 with TRBJ2-3, with D unclear. Germline V gene lookup returns CDR1 SGHAT and CDR2 FQNNGV. The CDR3 totals 13 residues. The CDR3 DNA reads as TGTGCCGGCAGCCGAACCCGCACAGATACGCAGTATTTT. Its translation is CAGSRTRTDTQYF.

This clonotype was seen a few times. A read error may be the cause here, since a much bigger clone is one base away. This sequence joins TRBV10-3 and TRBJ1-5, with D uncertain. CDR1 and CDR2 from the germline V gene are ENHRY and SYGVKD. This CDR3 is built from 17 residues. The DNA of the CDR3 is TGTGTCATCAGTGAGTCTTATAGGTCGAGTAGCAATCAGCCCCAGCATTTT. It translates to CVISESYRSSSNQPQHF.

The chain couples TRBV20-1 to TRBJ2-4, with 9 bases that match TRBD1. The CDR3 is 13 amino acids. Germline V gives CDR1 DFQATT, CDR2 SNEGSKA (reference sequence). V was pared by 5 bases and J by 3 bases, with 2 bases of the junction left unmatched. Here the CDR3 DNA reads TGCAGTGCTGGGACAGGGAGCAAAAACATTCAGTACTTC. Protein product: CSAGTGSKNIQYF.

The rearrangement uses TRBV5-1 and TRBJ1-5, with D maybe TRBD1 (5 bases). The ends were cut back, 4 bases at V and 6 bases at J, with 17 bases in the middle. Germline V CDR1 and CDR2: SGHRS, YFSETQ. CDR3 size: 15 residues. The CDR3 sequence is CASSPSGGGGQPQHF. CDR3 bases: TGCGCCAGCAGCCCTTCGGGGGGAGGCGGTCAGCCCCAGCATTTT. Full variable domain (remainder filled in from reference TRBV5-1 and TRBJ1-5): KAGVTQTPRYLIKTRGQQVTLSCSPISGHRSVSWYQQTPGQGLQFLFEYFSETQRNKGNFPGRFSGRQFSNSRSEMNVSTLELGDSALYLCASSPSGGGGQPQHFGDGTRLSIL.

This chain uses TRBV20-1 with TRBJ2-1; TRBD2 aligns across 8 bases. With V trimmed by 1 base and J by 12 bases, 11 bases remained unmatched. Germline CDR1 and CDR2: DFQATT and SNEGSKA (reference sequence). The length of the CDR3 is 14 residues. The CDR3: CSARGPGGPGAQFF. The CDR3 DNA follows: TGCAGTGCTAGAGGTCCGGGAGGGCCGGGGGCGCAGTTCTTC.

Comments on this clonotype: A read error may produce the germline difference seen at one junction end. This rearrangement joins TRBV10-2 to TRBJ2-3; tentatively, D is TRBD1 or TRBD2 (7 bases each). The CDR3 consists of 15 residues. Germline values: CDR1 WSHSY, CDR2 SAAADI. The CDR3 sequence: CASRNDREGTDAQYF. The DNA of the CDR3 is TGCGCCAGCAGGAACGACAGGGAGGGGACAGATGCGCAGTATTTT.

As concerns this clonotype: A much larger clone is a single base away; this may be a read error. This chain links TRBV5-5 with TRBJ1-3; D remains unclear. In germline, CDR1 is SGHKS, CDR2 YYEKEE (reference sequence). The CDR3 is made up of 15 amino acids. CDR3 nucleotides: TGTGCCAGCAGCTTGAGGGATTCGCGGGGAAGCACCATATATTTT. As protein: CASSLRDSRGSTIYF.

This clonotype was picked up a small number of times. A much larger clone lies a single base off, so this may be a read error. The rearrangement uses TRBV4-1 and TRBJ1-1, with D possibly matching TRBD1 (6 bases). Germline V gene data show CDR1 as MGHRA and CDR2 as YSYEKL. This CDR3 is built from 15 residues. The CDR3 region has the DNA TGCACCAGCAGCCGATCAATTCAGGGGTCGGATGAAGCTTTCTTT. As protein: CTSSRSIQGSDEAFF.